These T cell receptor beta chains were read from a single sample in a study of blood T cell repertoires in COVID-19. Sequencing was performed with immunoSEQ multiplex PCR; in TCRdb, only in-frame clones are kept and a portion is missing. The table includes 250,000 to 350,000 clones, 70% to 90% detected once. The sequencing sample was made of PBMCs or T cells enriched from blood (not recorded which). Every receptor here comes from a woman in her fifties or sixties in a cohort exposed to, infected with or recovered from COVID-19 (not recorded which). Both conserved end residues are part of each CDR3. The order of the fields is CDR3 length, V gene, CDR3 protein.

>12|TRBV11-2
CASSLERGKAFF
>14|TRBV5-1
CASSGTVAVGELFF
>15|TRBV19
CASSIGDRVDTEAFF
>14|TRBV18
CASSPRQALNEQFF
>14|TRBV28
CASRQGLGNTEAFF
>13|TRBV29-1
CSAHDRSPDTQYF
>18|TRBV18
CASSPLPTSEVSTDTQYF
>14|TRBV27
CATERTGGFGELFF
>16|TRBV10-2
CASSEDPSLRSTEAFF
>17|TRBV11-2
CASSPGTSGRGGETQYF
>16|TRBV15
CATSREGLAGRDEQYF
>13|TRBV28
CASTPGHRYEQYF
>13|TRBV24-1
CATSEGGEETQYF
>15|TRBV18
CASSPGQLSGNTIYF
>15|TRBV10-3
CAISEQGAGNQPQHF
>14|TRBV2
CASRRDRAFTEAFF
>16|TRBV28
CASSLRDRILNTEAFF
>16|TRBV23-1
CASSQSCWDSSYEQYF
>16|TRBV5-6
CASSYSGTGVTDTQYF
>15|TRBV6-2/TRBV6-3
CASSQPGLAGDEQFF
>15|TRBV18
CASSNKREVYNEQFF
>16|TRBV27
CASSPTLAGGTDTQYF
>14|TRBV7-8
CASSSTGAGNTIYF
>19|TRBV5-1
CASSSGLAGGPTPTDTQYF
>15|TRBV6-6
CASKNRGLGTDTQYF
>14|TRBV7-2
CASSLGLDPYEQYF
>13|TRBV28
CASSLTQRHTQYF
>14|TRBV19
CASTSGYPLYEQYF
>12|TRBV7-9
CASSLRQEKLFF
>16|TRBV7-2
CASSLGGRGRGDTQYF
>15|TRBV28
CASSLGGRLPYEQYF
>15|TRBV18
CASSTGQGSNQPQHF
>12|TRBV30
CAWSGRADEQYF
>15|TRBV28
CASSPPGNSYNEQFF
>17|TRBV7-2
CASSPGLAGVAQETQYF
>16|TRBV18
CASSPGGQGHTGELFF
>13|TRBV2
CASMAGGGTEAFF
>17|TRBV28
CASSSGVRLLFNQPQHF
>13|TRBV30
CAWRQGWGTEAFF
>16|TRBV6-2/TRBV6-3
CASSRPEGSGPDTQYF
>11|TRBV20-1
CSANSKNIQYF
>13|TRBV18
CASSPNGGETQYF
>16|TRBV6-5
CASSYSFGHTYNEQFF
>11|TRBV6-5
CASRGPTKLFF
>15|TRBV7-3
CASSLGTGTQETQYF
>15|TRBV7-9
CASSGGFQRDTEAFF
>15|TRBV4-1
CASSQVGGNPYEQYF
>10|TRBV20-1
CSAKRGKLFF
>15|TRBV6-2/TRBV6-3
CASSYGTGRQQPQHF
>15|TRBV19
CASSISGTDDQPQHF
>16|TRBV6-7
CASSYKGQGSDYGYTF
>17|TRBV6-1
CASSEGTEGTGFYEQYF
>13|TRBV28
CASSSPTVNEQFF